Each of the 28 T cell receptor beta chains below was sequenced from the same sample in a study of Ad26.COV2.S vaccination and SARS-CoV-2 variants. Treatment given: roughly 19 received Ad26.COV2.S at low or high dose, single or two shots; about 5 received placebo; per-sample allocation not given. The study sampled participants on day 63 after the first vaccine or placebo injection. Libraries were prepared by immunoSEQ multiplex PCR; TCRdb keeps only in-frame clonotypes and omits some of them. The sample lists hundreds of thousands of clones, more than 75% occurring once. The source was peripheral blood, collected in a trial of Ad26.COV2.S vaccine versus placebo. The receptors come from a person aged 18-65 years who received the Ad26.COV2.S COVID-19 vaccine or a placebo.

V gene TRBV7-6 combines with J gene TRBJ2-1; D gene unclear. V lost 1 base and J lost 2, with 9 bases in between. The CDR3 totals 15 residues. Germline CDR1 reads SGHVS; CDR2 reads FNYEAQ. The CDR3 is CASSLGGYTYNEQFF. The CDR3, as DNA: TGTGCCAGCAGCTTAGGTGGTTATACCTACAATGAGCAGTTCTTC.

This chain joins TRBV19 and TRBJ1-5; D not resolved. This CDR3 contains 14 residues. The germline V and J ends were trimmed by 7 bases and 1 base, with 11 bases remaining between them. Germline-derived CDR1 and CDR2 are LNHDA and SQIVND (reference sequence). DNA for the CDR3: TGTGCCAGTACCCCAACACGGAGCAATCAGCCCCAGCATTTT. It specifies CASTPTRSNQPQHF.

V gene TRBV27 combines with J gene TRBJ1-2, with a weak D call TRBD1 (5 bases). V lost 3 bases and J lost 7, with 21 bases in between. The germline CDR1 and CDR2 sequences are MNHEY and SMNVEV (reference sequence). This CDR3 has 16 amino acids. CDR3: CASSFIGTATGGGYTF. The CDR3 DNA reads as TGTGCCAGCAGTTTTATCGGGACCGCAACGGGCGGTGGCTACACCTTC.

V and J are TRBV11-1 and TRBJ2-7, with 7 bases lining up with TRBD1. Looked up from germline, CDR1 is SGHAT and CDR2 is FQDESV (reference sequence). The CDR3 loop spans 16 amino acids. V lost 4 bases, J lost 0 bases, and 9 bases stayed unmatched. The CDR3 DNA reads as TGTGCCAGCAGCTCCCAGACGGACAGGTACTCCTACGAGCAGTACTTC. It codes for CASSSQTDRYSYEQYF.

The chain joins TRBV5-6 to TRBJ2-5, with no clear D. The germline V gene encodes CDR1 SGHDT and CDR2 YYEEEE. Between the trimmed V and J ends, which lost 1 base and 3 bases, there was a span of 13 bases. This CDR3 has 15 residues. DNA for the CDR3: TGTGCCAGCAGCTTGCTTAGTGCCCGGGAAGAGACCCAGTACTTC. It translates to CASSLLSAREETQYF. Together with reference TRBV5-6 and TRBJ2-5, the CDR3 gives the full variable domain: DAGVTQSPTHLIKTRGQQVTLRCSPKSGHDTVSWYQQALGQGPQFIFQYYEEEERQRGNFPDRFSGHQFPNYSSELNVNALLLGDSALYLCASSLLSAREETQYFGPGTRLLVL.

This clone was found many times. The chain carries TRBV5-6 and TRBJ1-4; TRBD1 agrees at 9 bases. This CDR3 is built from 16 residues. The J segment lost 8 bases and the V segment lost 0 bases, leaving 8 bases of the junction unmatched. In germline, CDR1 is SGHDT, CDR2 YYEEEE. CDR3 DNA: TGTGCCAGCAGCTTGGAAGAGGACAGGGGAGAAGAAAAACTGTTTTTT. This gives the protein CASSLEEDRGEEKLFF.

The V gene is TRBV27, the J gene TRBJ1-6, with TRBD1 as a possible D gene (5 bases). The length of the CDR3 is 15 residues. Between the trimmed V and J ends, which lost 5 bases and 6 bases, there was a span of 14 bases. Per the germline V gene, CDR1 is MNHEY and CDR2 is SMNVEV (reference sequence). The CDR3 protein is CASSAATGFNSPLHF. The CDR3 region has the DNA TGTGCCAGCAGTGCCGCAACAGGTTTTAATTCACCCCTCCACTTT.

The chain couples TRBV4-1 to TRBJ2-2; D is unresolved. The CDR3 contains 15 residues. CDR1 and CDR2 from the germline V gene are MGHRA and YSYEKL. The V end lost 0 bases, the J end lost 5 bases, and 10 bases lay between the germline ends. CDR3 amino acids: CASSQDQMRTGELFF. CDR3 coding DNA: TGCGCCAGCAGCCAAGACCAAATGAGAACCGGGGAGCTGTTTTTT.

The rearrangement uses TRBV3-1 (or the pseudogene TRBV3-2) and TRBJ1-2; D may be TRBD1 (5 bases). The CDR3 spans 15 residues. The ends were cut back, 0 bases at V and 7 bases at J, with 15 bases in the middle. Germline loops: CDR1 LGHDT, CDR2 YNNKEL (reference sequence). In DNA, the CDR3 is TGTGCCAGCAGCCAAGAGAAGGGACCGGCCTTTGGCTACACCTTC. Its protein is CASSQEKGPAFGYTF.

The chain recombines TRBV7-9 with TRBJ1-3; 9 bases line up with TRBD1. CDR1 and CDR2 from the germline V gene are SEHNR and FQNEAQ (reference sequence). The junction had 14 bases not matched to a gene; V was cut back by 5 bases and J by 3 bases. The CDR3 sequence is 18 residues long. CDR3 in DNA: TGTGCCAGCAGCCCCACGGAACAGGGGGCAGGAGATGGAAACACCATATATTTT. It translates to CASSPTEQGAGDGNTIYF.

The chain employs TRBV6-5 and TRBJ1-1; D perhaps matches TRBD1 (6 bases). V lost 6 bases and J lost 1, with 9 bases in between. Germline V lookup: CDR1 MNHEY, CDR2 SVGAGI. The CDR3 totals 13 residues. The CDR3, as DNA: TGTGCCAGCAGCCGACAGGCGAACACTGAAGCTTTCTTT. Translating gives CASSRQANTEAFF.

V gene TRBV6-5 combines with J gene TRBJ1-5; a weak D match, TRBD1 (6 bases). The CDR3 consists of 14 residues. Deletions cut 2 bases from V and 3 bases from J, with 8 bases between. Germline lookup yields CDR1 MNHEY and CDR2 SVGAGI. The CDR3 coding sequence is TGTGCCAGCAGTTACGGGGGGCTCAATCAGCCCCAGCATTTT. Encoded protein: CASSYGGLNQPQHF.

This clone was observed a single time. CDR3 nucleotide sequence: TGTGCCAGCAGCTTATTAGGGCCCACTGAAGCTTTCTTT. Translation gives CASSLLGPTEAFF. The chain couples TRBV5-4 to TRBJ1-1; D is ambiguous. There are 13 residues in the CDR3. The germline V and J ends were trimmed by 2 bases and 4 bases, with 9 bases remaining between them. Germline loops: CDR1 SGHNT, CDR2 YYREEE (reference sequence). Looking up the rest from reference TRBV5-4 and TRBJ1-1 gives the full variable domain: ETGVTQSPTHLIKTRGQQVTLRCSSQSGHNTVSWYQQALGQGPQFIFQYYREEENGRGNFPPRFSGLQFPNYSSELNVNALELDDSALYLCASSLLGPTEAFFGQGTRLTVV.

The V gene is TRBV18, the J gene TRBJ1-2, with D hard to call. The CDR3 has 15 residues. The germline V and J ends were trimmed by 3 bases and 6 bases, with 17 bases remaining between them. Germline V lookup: CDR1 KGHSH, CDR2 LQKENI. The CDR3 nucleotides read TGTGCCAGCTCACCCGACGGCGGGATAGGGAATGGCTACACCTTC. Residues: CASSPDGGIGNGYTF.

The chain has TRBV10-3 and TRBJ1-1, with D perhaps matching TRBD1 (6 bases). V lost 6 bases, J lost 0 bases, and 11 bases lay in between. Per germline, CDR1 ENHRY and CDR2 SYGVKD. The CDR3 runs 14 residues. The CDR3 DNA follows: TGTGCCATCAGCCCGGGACAAGTGAACACTGAAGCTTTCTTT. Amino acids: CAISPGQVNTEAFF.

The V gene is TRBV2, the J gene TRBJ1-3; D possibly corresponds to TRBD1 (5 bases). Trimming removed 3 bases from V and 0 bases from J, with 6 bases in between. This CDR3 is built from 14 residues. The germline V gene encodes CDR1 SNHLY and CDR2 FYNNEI. For the CDR3, the DNA is TGTGCCAGCAGTGAGAGGGGCTCTGGAAACACCATATATTTT. It specifies CASSERGSGNTIYF.

The rearrangement joins TRBV11-1 to TRBJ2-2; 11 bases map to TRBD1. The CDR3 loop spans 15 amino acids. Germline lookup yields CDR1 SGHAT and CDR2 FQDESV (reference sequence). V was clipped by 4 bases and J by 3 bases; unmatched bases: 1. CDR3: CASSWTGGYTGELFF. CDR3 sequence (DNA): TGTGCCAGCAGCTGGACAGGGGGCTACACCGGGGAGCTGTTTTTT.

The rearrangement uses TRBV19 and TRBJ1-6; tentatively, D is TRBD1 (5 bases). Germline V gene lookup returns CDR1 LNHDA and CDR2 SQIVND (reference sequence). The CDR3 is 17 amino acids. V was shortened by 6 bases and J by 0 bases, with 15 bases between the two germline ends. The CDR3 nucleotides are TGTGCCAGTAGCTACTACAGGCTGAGCTCCTATAATTCACCCCTCCACTTT. As protein: CASSYYRLSSYNSPLHF.

The chain is built from TRBV19 and TRBJ1-1; D is uncertain. The ends were cut back, 4 bases at V and 4 bases at J, with 7 bases in the middle. Germline CDR1 and CDR2: LNHDA and SQIVND (reference sequence). This CDR3 is built from 12 residues. In DNA form, the CDR3 reads TGTGCCAGTAGTACCGGATTCACTGAAGCTTTCTTT. Amino acids: CASSTGFTEAFF.

This chain joins TRBV10-3 and TRBJ1-5; the D gene is possibly TRBD1 (6 bases). The CDR3 is made up of 13 amino acids. V dropped 6 bases and J dropped 3 bases, with 9 bases sitting between them. The germline CDR1 and CDR2 sequences are ENHRY and SYGVKD. Here the CDR3 DNA reads TGTGCCATCAGGGACAGACACAATCAGCCCCAGCATTTT. Its translation: CAIRDRHNQPQHF.

This clone was seen a single time. V and J are TRBV6-5 and TRBJ1-1; D gene ambiguous. Trimming pared 2 bases from V and 7 bases from J, leaving 8 bases between. This CDR3 is 12 amino acids long. CDR1 and CDR2 (germline): MNHEY, SVGAGI. For the CDR3, the DNA is TGTGCCAGCAGTTACAGGGTGGGTGAAGCTTTCTTT. It translates to CASSYRVGEAFF.

This clone was found once. The rearrangement links TRBV5-5 to TRBJ1-2; D is ambiguous. The CDR3 has 14 residues. The V gene's germline CDR1 is SGHKS and CDR2 YYEKEE (reference sequence). V shed 2 bases and J shed 4 bases, with 12 bases lying between them. CDR3 loop: CASSFEASSYGYTF. The CDR3 nucleotides read TGTGCCAGCAGCTTCGAGGCCTCTAGCTATGGCTACACCTTC.

CDR3 region: CASSPELKNIQYF. The DNA for the CDR3 is TGTGCCAGCTCACCGGAGTTAAAAAACATTCAGTACTTC. This chain joins TRBV18 and TRBJ2-4; no clear D gene. Germline CDR1 and CDR2: KGHSH and LQKENI. The CDR3 has 13 amino acids. The V end was cut by 3 bases, the J end by 4 bases, with 7 bases between. Drawing the rest from reference TRBV18 and TRBJ2-4, the complete variable domain is NAGVMQNPRHLVRRRGQEARLRCSPMKGHSHVYWYRQLPEEGLKFMVYLQKENIIDESGMPKERFSAEFPKEGPSILRIQQVVRGDSAAYFCASSPELKNIQYFGAGTRLSVL.

This chain links TRBV12-5 with TRBJ2-7, with D perhaps matching TRBD2 (5 bases). The CDR3 contains 16 residues. Per the germline V gene, CDR1 is LGHNT and CDR2 is FRNRAP. Trimming removed 0 bases from V and 0 bases from J, with 12 bases in between. The CDR3 sequence: CASGLVQLGSSYEQYF. DNA for the CDR3: TGTGCTAGTGGTTTGGTACAATTGGGGAGCTCCTACGAGCAGTACTTC. The variable domain in full, completed from reference TRBV12-5 and TRBJ2-7, reads DARVTQTPRHKVTEMGQEVTMRCQPILGHNTVFWYRQTMMQGLELLAYFRNRAPLDDSGMPKDRFSAEMPDATLATLKIQPSEPRDSAVYFCASGLVQLGSSYEQYFGPGTRLTVT.

This chain uses TRBV2 with TRBJ2-7, with D maybe TRBD2 (5 bases). V was shortened by 4 bases and J by 7 bases, with 5 bases between the two germline ends. This CDR3 has 10 residues. Germline assignment: CDR1 SNHLY and CDR2 FYNNEI. In nucleotides, the CDR3 is TGTGCCAGCAGTGCGGGGGAGCAGTACTTC. Residues: CASSAGEQYF.

The chain couples TRBV18 to TRBJ1-1; D call uncertain. Germline CDR1 reads KGHSH; CDR2 reads LQKENI. V shed 0 bases and J shed 4 bases, with 6 bases lying between them. CDR3 length equals 13 residues. CDR3 amino acids: CASSPPTITEAFF. The DNA of the CDR3 is TGTGCCAGCTCACCACCGACAATCACTGAAGCTTTCTTT.

In the case of this clone: The same CDR3 arises from other DNA sequences in this sample as well. V is TRBV7-9 and J is TRBJ1-5; 8 nucleotides align to TRBD1. Germline loops: CDR1 SEHNR, CDR2 FQNEAQ (reference sequence). This CDR3 has 14 residues. V lost 6 bases and J lost 4; bases outside the gene matches: 5. This chain's CDR3 is CASSLTGGNQPQHF. The CDR3 region has the DNA TGTGCCAGCAGTCTCACAGGGGGTAATCAGCCCCAGCATTTT. Filled out from reference TRBV7-9 and TRBJ1-5, the complete variable domain reads DTGVSQNPRHKITKRGQNVTFRCDPISEHNRLYWYRQTLGQGPEFLTYFQNEAQLEKSRLLSDRFSAERPKGSFSTLEIQRTEQGDSAMYLCASSLTGGNQPQHFGDGTRLSIL.

The V and J genes are TRBV20-1 and TRBJ2-5; D may match TRBD1 or TRBD2 (5 bases each). The CDR3 sequence is 10 residues long. V lost 7 bases, J lost 3 bases, and 6 bases lay in between. Germline V gives CDR1 DFQATT, CDR2 SNEGSKA (reference sequence). The CDR3 is CSVGEETQYF. In DNA, the CDR3 is TGCAGTGTGGGGGAAGAGACCCAGTACTTC.